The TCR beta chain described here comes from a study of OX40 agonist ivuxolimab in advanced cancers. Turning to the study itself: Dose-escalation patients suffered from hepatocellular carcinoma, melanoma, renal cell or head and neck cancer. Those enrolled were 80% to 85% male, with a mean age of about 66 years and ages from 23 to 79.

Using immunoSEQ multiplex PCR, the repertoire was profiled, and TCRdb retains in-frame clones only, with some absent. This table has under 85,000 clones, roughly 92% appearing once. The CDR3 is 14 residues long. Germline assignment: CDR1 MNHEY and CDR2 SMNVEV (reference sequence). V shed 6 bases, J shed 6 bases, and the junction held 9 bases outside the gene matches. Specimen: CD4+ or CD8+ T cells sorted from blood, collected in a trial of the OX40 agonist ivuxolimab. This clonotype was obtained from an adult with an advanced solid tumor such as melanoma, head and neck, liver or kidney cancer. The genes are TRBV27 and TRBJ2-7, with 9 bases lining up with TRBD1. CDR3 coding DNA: TGTGCCAGCAGCACCCTCCCGGACAGGGGCGAGCAGTACTTC. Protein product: CASSTLPDRGEQYF.